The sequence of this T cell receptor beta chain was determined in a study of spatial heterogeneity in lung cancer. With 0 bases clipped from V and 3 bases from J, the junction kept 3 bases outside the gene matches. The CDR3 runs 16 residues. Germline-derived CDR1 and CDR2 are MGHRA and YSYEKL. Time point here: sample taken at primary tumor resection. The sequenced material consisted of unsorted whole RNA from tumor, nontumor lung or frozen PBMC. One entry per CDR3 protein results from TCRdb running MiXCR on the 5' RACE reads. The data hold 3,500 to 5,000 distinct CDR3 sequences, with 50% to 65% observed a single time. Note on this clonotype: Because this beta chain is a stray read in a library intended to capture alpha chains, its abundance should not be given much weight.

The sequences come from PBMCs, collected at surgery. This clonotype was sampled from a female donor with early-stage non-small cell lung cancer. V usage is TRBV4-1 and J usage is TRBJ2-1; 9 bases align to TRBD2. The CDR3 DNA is TGCGCCAGCAGCCAAGATCGTAGCGGGGGCTACAATGAGCAGTTCTTC. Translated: CASSQDRSGGYNEQFF.